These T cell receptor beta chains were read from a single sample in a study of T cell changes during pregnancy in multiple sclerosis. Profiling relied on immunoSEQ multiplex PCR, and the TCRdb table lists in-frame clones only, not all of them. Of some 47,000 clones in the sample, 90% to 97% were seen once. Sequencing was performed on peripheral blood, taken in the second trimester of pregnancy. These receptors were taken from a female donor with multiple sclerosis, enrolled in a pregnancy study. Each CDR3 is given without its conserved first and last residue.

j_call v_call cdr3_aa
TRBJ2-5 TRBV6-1 ASAVSREGQETQY
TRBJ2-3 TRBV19 ASRETGRRGTDTQY
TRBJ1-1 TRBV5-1 ASSLDTGNTEAF
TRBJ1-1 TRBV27 ASSPRGFGEAF
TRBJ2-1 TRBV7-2 ASSLAGTSGYNEQF
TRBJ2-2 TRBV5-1 ASSLVSGAGELF
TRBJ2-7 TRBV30 AWSGPLLTRNEQY
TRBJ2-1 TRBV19 ASTRTSGTINEQF
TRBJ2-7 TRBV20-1 SARTLYEQY
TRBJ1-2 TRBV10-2 ASSETGTGFNYGYT
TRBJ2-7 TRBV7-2 ASRRGTGPSYEQY
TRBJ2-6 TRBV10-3 AISGGEGFSGANVLT
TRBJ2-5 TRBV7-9 ASSLIGSGRGETQY
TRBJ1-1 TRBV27 ASSLGGGGGTEAF
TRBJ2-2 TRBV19 ASSIGLAAYTGELF
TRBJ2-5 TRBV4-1 ASSQAIGSWETQY
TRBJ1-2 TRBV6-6 ASSYDGTVYGYT
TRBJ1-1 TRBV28 ATRTGNTEAF
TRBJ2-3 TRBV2 ASSKWGATDTQY
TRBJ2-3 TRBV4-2 ASSQGPDSHTDTQY
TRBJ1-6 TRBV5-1 ASSLSSGGWSPLH
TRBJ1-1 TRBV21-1 ASNTQGMAF
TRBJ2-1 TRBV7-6 ASSLRLAGGGYNEQF
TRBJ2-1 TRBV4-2 ASSHLAGGENEQF
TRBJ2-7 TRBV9 ASSVDLGPYEQY
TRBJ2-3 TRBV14 ASSQEAGGTDTQY
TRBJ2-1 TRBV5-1 ASSPGQAPYNEQF
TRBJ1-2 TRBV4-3 ASSQDEPNYYGYT
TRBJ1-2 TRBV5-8 ASSLDSGGRGYT
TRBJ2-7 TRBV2 ASNEQGPGEQY
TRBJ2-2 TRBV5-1 ASRPTPTNTGELF
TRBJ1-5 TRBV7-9 ASSLAGDQPQH
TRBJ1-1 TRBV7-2 ASSFYTEAF
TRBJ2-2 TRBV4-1 ASSQVTQLNTGELF
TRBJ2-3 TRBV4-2 ASSQDWGSGGEYSTDTQY
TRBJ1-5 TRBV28 ASSPIGEGSNQPQH
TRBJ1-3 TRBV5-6 ASSSDTGLIGNTIY
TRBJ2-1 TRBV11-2 ASSSSSYNEQF
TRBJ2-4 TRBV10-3 AISTRFKNSSIKNIQY
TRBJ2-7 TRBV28 ASREQGSSYEQY
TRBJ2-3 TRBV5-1 ASSHGLAGGLSTDTQY
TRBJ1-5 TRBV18 ASSPKFSNDQPQH
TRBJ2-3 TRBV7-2 ASSLAHGSGGEY
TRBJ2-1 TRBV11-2 ASSDQTSGSRGEQF
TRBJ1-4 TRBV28 ASTRGGFKEKLF
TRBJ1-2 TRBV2 ASRATGAELGYT
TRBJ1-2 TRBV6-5 ASRGGRDVNYGYT
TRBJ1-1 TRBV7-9 ASSPRDTLISPEAF
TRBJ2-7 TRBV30 AWREGSHEQY
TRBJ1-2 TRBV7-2 ASSSSRQGGGYT
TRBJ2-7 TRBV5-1 ASSLAVFSSYEQY
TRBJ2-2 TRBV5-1 ASSLTSGRRNTGELF
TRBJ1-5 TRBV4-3 ASSQEHRSNQPQH
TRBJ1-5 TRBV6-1 ASSEGRTAQH
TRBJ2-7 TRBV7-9 ASSYAGTGDGEQY
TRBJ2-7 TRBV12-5 ASGLATYEQY
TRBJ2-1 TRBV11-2 ASSSQTSGGSYNEQF
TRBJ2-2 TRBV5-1 ASSLGLAGELF
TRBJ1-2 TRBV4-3 ASSQTQGAGRTYGYT
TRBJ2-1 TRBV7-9 ASSQSGGYYNEQF